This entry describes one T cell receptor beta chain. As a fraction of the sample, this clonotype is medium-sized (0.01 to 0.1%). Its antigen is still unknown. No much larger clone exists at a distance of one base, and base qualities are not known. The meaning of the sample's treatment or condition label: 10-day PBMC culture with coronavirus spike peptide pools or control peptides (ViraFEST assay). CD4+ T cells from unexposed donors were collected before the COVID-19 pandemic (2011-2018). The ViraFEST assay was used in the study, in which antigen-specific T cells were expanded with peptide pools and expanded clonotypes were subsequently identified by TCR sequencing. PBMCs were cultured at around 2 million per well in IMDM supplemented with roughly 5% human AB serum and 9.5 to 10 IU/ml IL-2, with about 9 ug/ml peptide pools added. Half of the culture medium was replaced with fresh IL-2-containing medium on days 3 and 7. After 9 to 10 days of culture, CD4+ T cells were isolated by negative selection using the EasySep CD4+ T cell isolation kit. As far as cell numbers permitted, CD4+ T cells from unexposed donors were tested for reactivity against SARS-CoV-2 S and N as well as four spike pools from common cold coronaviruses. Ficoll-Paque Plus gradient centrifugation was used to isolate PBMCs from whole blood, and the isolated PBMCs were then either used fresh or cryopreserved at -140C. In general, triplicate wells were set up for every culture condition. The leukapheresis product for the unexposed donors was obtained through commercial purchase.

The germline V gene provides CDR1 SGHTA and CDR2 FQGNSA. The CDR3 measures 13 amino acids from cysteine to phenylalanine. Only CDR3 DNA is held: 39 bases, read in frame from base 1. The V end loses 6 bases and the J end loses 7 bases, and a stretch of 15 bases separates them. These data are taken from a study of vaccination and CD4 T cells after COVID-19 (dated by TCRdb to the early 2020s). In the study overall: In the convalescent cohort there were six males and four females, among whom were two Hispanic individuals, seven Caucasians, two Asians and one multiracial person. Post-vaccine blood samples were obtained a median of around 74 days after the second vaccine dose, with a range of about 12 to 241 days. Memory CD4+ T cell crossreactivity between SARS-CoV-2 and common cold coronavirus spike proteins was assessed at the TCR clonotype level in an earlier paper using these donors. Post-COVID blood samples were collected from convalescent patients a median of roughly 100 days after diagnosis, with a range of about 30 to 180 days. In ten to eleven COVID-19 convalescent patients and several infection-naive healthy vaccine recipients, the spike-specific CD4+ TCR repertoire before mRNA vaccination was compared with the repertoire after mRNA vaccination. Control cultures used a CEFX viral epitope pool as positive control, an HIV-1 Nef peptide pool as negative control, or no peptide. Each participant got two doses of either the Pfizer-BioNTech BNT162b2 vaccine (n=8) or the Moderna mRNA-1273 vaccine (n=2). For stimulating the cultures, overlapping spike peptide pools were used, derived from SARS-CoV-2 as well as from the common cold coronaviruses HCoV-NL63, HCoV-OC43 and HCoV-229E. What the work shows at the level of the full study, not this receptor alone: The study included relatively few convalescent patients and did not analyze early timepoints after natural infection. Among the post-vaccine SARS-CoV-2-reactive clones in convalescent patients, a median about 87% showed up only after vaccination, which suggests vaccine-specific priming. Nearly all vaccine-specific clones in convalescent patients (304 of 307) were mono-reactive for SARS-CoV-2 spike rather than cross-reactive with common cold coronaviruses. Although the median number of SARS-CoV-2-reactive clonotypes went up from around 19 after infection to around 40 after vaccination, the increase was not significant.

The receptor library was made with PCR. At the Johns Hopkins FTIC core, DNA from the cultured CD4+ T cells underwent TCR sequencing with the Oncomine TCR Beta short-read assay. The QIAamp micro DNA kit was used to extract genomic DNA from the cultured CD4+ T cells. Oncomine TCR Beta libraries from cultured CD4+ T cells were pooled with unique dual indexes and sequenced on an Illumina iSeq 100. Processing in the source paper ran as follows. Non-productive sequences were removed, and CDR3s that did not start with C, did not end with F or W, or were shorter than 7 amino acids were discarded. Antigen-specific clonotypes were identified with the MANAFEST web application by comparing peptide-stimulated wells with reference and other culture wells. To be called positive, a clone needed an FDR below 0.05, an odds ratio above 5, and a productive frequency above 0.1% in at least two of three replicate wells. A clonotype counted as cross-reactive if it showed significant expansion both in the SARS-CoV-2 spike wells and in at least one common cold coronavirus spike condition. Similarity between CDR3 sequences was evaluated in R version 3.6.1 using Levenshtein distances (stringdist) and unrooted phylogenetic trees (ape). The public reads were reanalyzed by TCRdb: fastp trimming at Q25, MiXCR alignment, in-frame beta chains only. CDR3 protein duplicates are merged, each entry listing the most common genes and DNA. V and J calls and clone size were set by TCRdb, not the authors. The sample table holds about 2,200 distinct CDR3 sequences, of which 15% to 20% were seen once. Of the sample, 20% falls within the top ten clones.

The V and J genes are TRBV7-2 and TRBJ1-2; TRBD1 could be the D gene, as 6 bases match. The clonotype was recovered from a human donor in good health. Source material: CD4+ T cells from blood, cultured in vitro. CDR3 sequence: CASSQQGGGGYTF. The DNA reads TGTGCCAGCAGTCAACAGGGCGGGGGTGGCTACACCTTC.